This T cell receptor (beta chain) was sequenced for a study of a mutant IDH1 vaccine in newly diagnosed glioma. Study-wide background: An approximately 62% male, about 40% female split and a mean age of about 40 years characterized treated patients. It was radiotherapy, temozolomide, or both that patients received previously, with most receiving both. Findings and caveats of the study: Apparently, pseudoprogression bore no relation to changes among the top peripheral T cell clonotypes. Most patients, approximately 93%, showed vaccine-induced immune responses.

A remark on this clone: Its specificity is unknown.

Data came from immunoSEQ multiplex PCR; TCRdb stores just in-frame clones and leaves some out. The sample carries 98,000 or so clones, 85% to 90% recorded once. Time point described: baseline, week 1 (first vaccination visit). Specified treatment: pre-vaccination baseline after standard-of-care therapy. CDR1 is SGHVS, CDR2 FQNEAQ, per germline. CDR3 length: 11 residues. V was cut by 2 bases and J by 9 bases, with 7 bases left in between. The TCR comes from a woman in her forties or fifties with glioma. The starting material was PBMCs, obtained from a glioma patient treated with radiotherapy, temozolomide or both. The rearrangement joins TRBV7-8 to TRBJ1-1; D gene unclear. The CDR3 DNA is TGTGCCAGCAGCTTAACCGTTCAAGCTTTCTTT. Protein product: CASSLTVQAFF.